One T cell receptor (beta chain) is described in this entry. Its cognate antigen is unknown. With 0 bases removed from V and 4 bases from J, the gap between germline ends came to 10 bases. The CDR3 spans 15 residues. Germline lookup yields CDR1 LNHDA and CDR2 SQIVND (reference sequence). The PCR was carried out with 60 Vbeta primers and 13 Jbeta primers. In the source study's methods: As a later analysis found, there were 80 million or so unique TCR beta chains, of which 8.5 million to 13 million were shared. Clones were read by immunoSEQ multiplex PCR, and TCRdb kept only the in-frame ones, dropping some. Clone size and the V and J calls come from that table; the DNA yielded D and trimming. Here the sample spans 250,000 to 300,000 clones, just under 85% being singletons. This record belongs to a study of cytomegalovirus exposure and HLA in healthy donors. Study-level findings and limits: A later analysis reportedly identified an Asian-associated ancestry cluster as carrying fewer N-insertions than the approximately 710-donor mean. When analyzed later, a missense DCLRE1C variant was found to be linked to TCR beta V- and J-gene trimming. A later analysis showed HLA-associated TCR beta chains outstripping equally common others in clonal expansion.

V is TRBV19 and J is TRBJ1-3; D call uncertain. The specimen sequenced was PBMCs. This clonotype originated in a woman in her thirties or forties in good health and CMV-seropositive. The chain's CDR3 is CASSIDQTAGNTIYF. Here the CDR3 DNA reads TGTGCCAGTAGTATAGACCAGACTGCCGGAAACACCATATATTTT.